These 25 T cell receptor beta chains came from one sample sequenced in a study of T cell changes during pregnancy in multiple sclerosis. Repertoires were generated with immunoSEQ multiplex PCR, while TCRdb's copy carries only in-frame clones and drops some. Of fewer than 100,000 clones listed, just over 90% are singletons. The sequences come from peripheral blood, collected after pregnancy. The receptors here all came from a female donor in good health, enrolled as a control in a pregnancy study.

The genes are TRBV30 and TRBJ2-7, with D perhaps TRBD2 (5 bases). The germline CDR1 and CDR2 sequences are GTSNPN and SVGIG (reference sequence). V dropped 2 bases and J dropped 4 bases, with 15 bases sitting between them. This CDR3 has 14 residues. CDR3 sequence reads: CAWSLRGIFYEQYF. CDR3 nucleotides: TGTGCCTGGAGTCTAAGAGGGATCTTTTACGAGCAGTACTTC.

The CDR3 DNA reads TGCGCCAGCGGGGCAGGGGCAGGGGAGCTGTTTTTT. Amino acid sequence: CASGAGAGELFF. The genes are TRBV5-1 and TRBJ2-2, with D maybe TRBD1 (6 bases). V was shortened by 7 bases and J by 8 bases, with 12 bases between the two germline ends. CDR3 length: 12 amino acids. Germline V gene data show CDR1 as SGHRS and CDR2 as YFSETQ. Filled out from reference TRBV5-1 and TRBJ2-2, the complete variable domain reads KAGVTQTPRYLIKTRGQQVTLSCSPISGHRSVSWYQQTPGQGLQFLFEYFSETQRNKGNFPGRFSGRQFSNSRSEMNVSTLELGDSALYLCASGAGAGELFFGEGSRLTVL.

The rearrangement uses TRBV18 and TRBJ2-7; D call uncertain. This CDR3 is built from 11 residues. V was clipped by 3 bases and J by 7 bases, with 7 bases between them. The germline V gene has CDR1 KGHSH and CDR2 LQKENI. Here the CDR3 DNA reads TGTGCCAGCTCACCTGCCGGGGAGCAGTACTTC. Its translation is CASSPAGEQYF.

The sample holds one count of this clone. The V gene is TRBV6-1, the J gene TRBJ1-2; tentative D call: TRBD1 (6 bases). This CDR3 has 13 residues. The V gene's germline CDR1 is MNHNS and CDR2 SASEGT. Trimming removed 6 bases from V and 6 bases from J, with 14 bases in between. CDR3: CASREYRENGYTF. The CDR3 DNA reads as TGTGCCAGCAGGGAGTACAGGGAAAATGGCTACACCTTC.

The rearrangement joins TRBV7-8 to TRBJ1-5; D perhaps matches TRBD1 (6 bases). Germline CDR1 and CDR2: SGHVS and FQNEAQ. This CDR3 comprises 16 residues. Trimming pared 5 bases from V and 2 bases from J, leaving 16 bases between. CDR3 region: CASSTGFAVGNQPQHF. For the CDR3, the DNA is TGTGCCAGCAGCACAGGGTTTGCGGTAGGCAATCAGCCCCAGCATTTT.

Comments on this clone: At one end, the junction sequence differs from germline, possibly due to a read error. The V gene is TRBV7-7, the J gene TRBJ2-5, with D tentatively TRBD1 (5 bases). The CDR3 covers 13 residues. Germline CDR1 is SSHAT and CDR2 is FNYEAQ (reference sequence). This chain's CDR3 is CASSPGHLETQYF. CDR3 in DNA: TGTGCTAGCAGCCCCGGACATCTAGAGACCCAGTACTTC. The entire variable domain, with the rest obtained from reference TRBV7-7 and TRBJ2-5, is as follows: GAGVSQSPRYKVTKRGQDVTLRCDPISSHATLYWYQQALGQGPEFLTYFNYEAQPDKSGLPSDRFSAERPEGSISTLTIQRTEQRDSAMYRCASSPGHLETQYFGPGTRLLVL.

This clone was observed a single time. This chain links TRBV11-2 with TRBJ2-7; 7 bases are shared with TRBD1. Germline trimming cut 1 base from V and 2 bases from J; bases unmatched to any gene: 5. This CDR3 is built from 15 residues. Germline V gene lookup returns CDR1 SGHAT and CDR2 FQNNGV. The CDR3 nucleotides are TGTGCCAGCAGCTTAGGATGGGACAGTACCTACGAGCAGTACTTC. Translation: CASSLGWDSTYEQYF.

The V call is TRBV5-4, the J call TRBJ2-3; TRBD2 matches 11 bases. The CDR3 contains 17 residues. Germline V gene lookup returns CDR1 SGHNT and CDR2 YYREEE (reference sequence). Trimming removed 3 bases from V and 4 bases from J; junction bases left unmatched: 10. CDR3 loop: CASSWSSLAGEPDTQYF. The CDR3 nucleotides are TGTGCCAGCAGCTGGTCATCACTAGCGGGAGAGCCAGATACGCAGTATTTT. The entire variable domain, with the rest obtained from reference TRBV5-4 and TRBJ2-3, is as follows: ETGVTQSPTHLIKTRGQQVTLRCSSQSGHNTVSWYQQALGQGPQFIFQYYREEENGRGNFPPRFSGLQFPNYSSELNVNALELDDSALYLCASSWSSLAGEPDTQYFGPGTRLTVL.

This chain links TRBV6-1 with TRBJ2-1; 8 nucleotides match TRBD2. V shed 2 bases, J shed 9 bases, and the junction held 12 bases outside the gene matches. The CDR3 covers 16 residues. The germline V gene encodes CDR1 MNHNS and CDR2 SASEGT. The CDR3 DNA is TGTGCCAGCAGTGAACCCCACGCGGGGGGTCCCGTTGAGCAGTTCTTC. Encoded protein: CASSEPHAGGPVEQFF.

The chain combines TRBV15 with TRBJ2-1; 8 nucleotides agree with TRBD2. The V gene's germline CDR1 is LNHNV and CDR2 YYDKDF (reference sequence). V shed 0 bases and J 2 bases; nucleotides not matched to a gene: 6. This CDR3 has 17 amino acids. Written as DNA, the CDR3 is TGTGCCACCAGCAGAGATAGAGCGGGAGTTCCCTACAATGAGCAGTTCTTC. It specifies CATSRDRAGVPYNEQFF.

This clone occurred once. CDR3 nucleotide sequence: TGTGCCAGCAGTGACGGGGGAATCCACGAGCAGTACTTC. Its protein product is CASSDGGIHEQYF. The rearrangement uses TRBV2 and TRBJ2-7; maybe TRBD2 (6 bases). CDR1 SNHLY and CDR2 FYNNEI come from the germline V gene. The ends were cut back, 3 bases at V and 5 bases at J, with 11 bases in the middle. The CDR3 totals 13 residues.

The chain recombines TRBV6-5 with TRBJ1-5, with TRBD1 matching over 7 bases. Germline V gives CDR1 MNHEY, CDR2 SVGAGI. CDR3 length: 16 amino acids. The V and J ends lost 2 bases and 1 base, in that order; junction bases with no gene match: 5. CDR3 in amino acids: CASSYLMDRSNQPQHF. In DNA form, the CDR3 reads TGTGCCAGCAGTTACCTCATGGACAGGAGCAATCAGCCCCAGCATTTT.

This clone was counted a few times. The chain is built from TRBV5-4 and TRBJ2-7, with D possibly matching TRBD2 (5 bases). The CDR3 length is 16 residues. Between the trimmed V and J ends, which lost 0 bases and 1 base, there was a span of 14 bases. Germline V gives CDR1 SGHNT, CDR2 YYREEE (reference sequence). In DNA form, the CDR3 reads TGTGCCAGCAGCTTGGGATCCCCCGGGAATTCCTACGAGCAGTACTTC. It yields the protein CASSLGSPGNSYEQYF.

The rearrangement links TRBV7-2 to TRBJ2-5, with D perhaps TRBD2 (6 bases). This CDR3 is 15 amino acids long. Germline CDR1 SGHTA, CDR2 FQGNSA. V was shortened by 6 bases and J by 1 base, with 15 bases between the two germline ends. The CDR3 DNA reads as TGTGCCAGCAGTTTCTCGACGGGACTCCAAGAGACCCAGTACTTC. It is translated as CASSFSTGLQETQYF. The whole variable domain, filled in from reference TRBV7-2 and TRBJ2-5, reads GAGVSQSPSNKVTEKGKDVELRCDPISGHTALYWYRQSLGQGLEFLIYFQGNSAPDKSGLPSDRFSAERTGGSVSTLTIQRTQQEDSAVYLCASSFSTGLQETQYFGPGTRLLVL.

This clone is a singleton in its sample. This chain joins TRBV18 and TRBJ2-3; 9 bases match TRBD2. Germline CDR1 KGHSH, CDR2 LQKENI. This CDR3 region has 17 residues. V lost 3 bases to trimming and J lost 5 bases; unmatched junction nucleotides: 12. CDR3 DNA sequence: TGTGCCAGCTCACCTAATCAGCGGGGGGTGACGAAAGATACGCAGTATTTT. As protein: CASSPNQRGVTKDTQYF.

This rearrangement joins TRBV5-4 to TRBJ2-6, with TRBD1 matching 9 bases. J lost 2 bases, V lost 4 bases, and 7 bases had no gene match. The CDR3 has 17 amino acids. The V gene's germline CDR1 is SGHNT and CDR2 YYREEE (reference sequence). The CDR3 sequence is CASSPGQGRAGANVLTF. The CDR3 bases are TGTGCCAGCAGCCCGGGACAGGGCCGGGCTGGGGCCAACGTCCTGACTTTC.

The chain links TRBV11-2 to TRBJ2-1, with D possibly matching TRBD2 (6 bases). In germline, CDR1 is SGHAT, CDR2 FQNNGV. The CDR3 contains 16 residues. The V end was cut by 4 bases, the J end by 2 bases, with 15 bases between. The chain's CDR3 is CASSSTKRGTYNEQFF. CDR3 nucleotides: TGTGCCAGCAGCTCGACTAAACGGGGGACCTACAATGAGCAGTTCTTC. The entire variable domain, with the rest obtained from reference TRBV11-2 and TRBJ2-1, is as follows: EAGVAQSPRYKIIEKRQSVAFWCNPISGHATLYWYQQILGQGPKLLIQFQNNGVVDDSQLPKDRFSAERLKGVDSTLKIQPAKLEDSAVYLCASSSTKRGTYNEQFFGPGTRLTVL.

The genes are TRBV9 and TRBJ1-4; D remains unclear. The CDR3 extends over 11 amino acids. Germline CDR1 and CDR2: SGDLS and YYNGEE. Trimming stripped 8 bases from V and 7 bases from J, with 9 bases between. Written as DNA, the CDR3 is TGTGCCAGTCCCCCTTGTGAAAAACTGTTTTTT. Residues: CASPPCEKLFF.

This clone was counted once. Other DNA variants within this sample encode the same CDR3. The rearrangement links TRBV2 to TRBJ1-5; D is unclear. V lost 3 bases to trimming and J lost 6 bases, with 15 bases between them. The CDR3 consists of 15 residues. Germline CDR1 reads SNHLY; CDR2 reads FYNNEI. CDR3 DNA sequence: TGTGCCAGCAGTGATTCTGGGTCCCGGGTTCAGCCCCAGCATTTT. This encodes CASSDSGSRVQPQHF.

J is TRBJ1-5 and V is TRBV18; 7 bases align to TRBD1. This CDR3 spans 13 amino acids. The ends lost 3 bases at V and 9 bases at J; junction bases unmatched: 5. The germline V gene has CDR1 KGHSH and CDR2 LQKENI. CDR3 in amino acids: CASSPTGLGPQHF. The CDR3 nucleotides read TGTGCCAGCTCACCGACAGGGTTGGGGCCCCAGCATTTT.

The chain couples TRBV7-2 to TRBJ1-3; 8 nucleotides line up with TRBD1. V was clipped by 2 bases and J by 6 bases; unmatched bases: 9. The CDR3 totals 16 residues. Looked up from germline, CDR1 is SGHTA and CDR2 is FQGNSA. The CDR3 nucleotides are TGTGCCAGCAGCTTACTACCCGCAGGGGGCGCAAACACCATATATTTT. It yields the protein CASSLLPAGGANTIYF.

The rearrangement links TRBV28 to TRBJ2-6; TRBD1 aligns across 9 bases. J lost 0 bases, V lost 5 bases, and 11 bases had no gene match. CDR3 length: 19 amino acids. Germline V gene data show CDR1 as MDHEN and CDR2 as SYDVKM. DNA for the CDR3: TGTGCCAGCAGTCCGATCAGGGACAGGGCGAACTCTGGGGCCAACGTCCTGACTTTC. Amino acid sequence: CASSPIRDRANSGANVLTF.

CDR3 DNA sequence: TGTGCCAGCAGCAAAGATGGTGTGCAGGCCTCTGGGGCCAACGTCCTGACTTTC. This translates into CASSKDGVQASGANVLTF. The V gene is TRBV21-1, the J gene TRBJ2-6; the tabulated D call, TRBD1, remains unverified against the DNA. TRBV21-1 is an annotated pseudogene. The length of the CDR3 is 18 residues.

The chain joins TRBV13 to TRBJ1-2; 7 positions match TRBD1. The CDR3 runs to 14 residues. Germline-derived CDR1 and CDR2 are PRHDT and FYEKMQ (reference sequence). V trimming: 3 bases; J trimming: 5 bases; junction bases outside the gene matches: 6. DNA for the CDR3: TGTGCCAGCAGCTTTCGCGAACAGGGGTATGGCTACACCTTC. Protein sequence: CASSFREQGYGYTF.

The DNA of the CDR3 is TGTGCCATCGGGTACAATGAGCAGTTCTTC. Translation gives CAIGYNEQFF. V gene TRBV6-6 combines with J gene TRBJ2-1; no clear D. Germline V CDR1 and CDR2: MNHNY, SVGAGI (reference sequence). This CDR3 comprises 10 residues. With 10 bases removed from V and 4 bases from J, the gap between germline ends came to 5 bases.